This T cell receptor (beta chain) is from a study of blood T cell repertoires in COVID-19 (TCRdb year 2020). Turning to the overall study: Samples from collaborators originated in the United States, Italy and Spain and spanned both the acute and convalescent phases of COVID-19. Subjects who had been exposed to COVID-19, were actively infected with it, or had recovered from it provided the deeply sampled blood TCRbeta repertoires that made up the dataset. Where HLA class I and class II types were available, the types were taken from metadata supplied by the sample provider, not from assay-based typing. The samples were drawn from two sources: the first 160 participants of the ongoing ImmuneRACE study, and about 1,300 subjects contributed by 6 global collaborators. The material from the prospective study consisted of cDNA or gDNA derived from T cells, B-cell-depleted T cells, or PBMCs. The sample metadata nearly always contained a de-identified subject ID, COVID-19 status, age in years and sex. The repertoires were released in a freely available public database intended as a resource for research on the immune response to SARS-CoV-2. General conclusions and limits of the study: How much clinical and demographic metadata was included differed by source and by participant, and the metadata was provided uncurated.

One collaborating source in Seattle enrolled patients during active infection and followed them longitudinally through the course of disease. Whole blood was collected in K2EDTA tubes by collaborating institutions according to the institutions' own protocols. For TCRbeta analysis, collaborator samples were shipped as frozen whole blood, as isolated PBMCs, or as DNA extracted from either sample type. After removal of 1 base from V and 5 bases from J, the junction retains 4 bases not matched to a gene. CDR1 and CDR2, looked up from the germline V gene (reference sequence), are LGHDT and YNNKEL. From its cysteine to its phenylalanine, the CDR3 spans 16 amino acids. Only the CDR3 region is kept as DNA, spanning 48 bases read in frame from base 1. A word on this clone: Its antigen remains unidentified. Base quality data are lacking; no much larger clone is found one base away.

The immunoSEQ Assay, a bias-controlled multiplex PCR, was used to amplify TCRbeta CDR3 regions from genomic DNA. As for the authors' bioinformatics: Nucleated cell counts per sample were estimated from amplification of reference gene primers within the assay. Sequence reads were collapsed and filtered to measure the absolute abundance of every unique TCRbeta CDR3 rearrangement. For each sample, productive Simpson clonality was calculated as the square root of Simpson's diversity index over productive rearrangements. This immuneACCESS table, as held by TCRdb, lists in-frame sequences with V and J called but not all clones. Of the missing ones, under half trace to an unresolved V gene in checked studies; the others have no known cause. That table gives V, J and clone size, and the DNA gave D and trimming. For this sample there are approximately 460,000 clones; roughly 87% appear just once. The ten largest make up roughly 0.84% of the sample.

This TCR was recovered from a young man with COVID-19, enrolled during active disease. This chain joins TRBV3-1 (or the pseudogene TRBV3-2) to TRBJ2-2, with 10 middle bases fitting TRBD2. Source material: peripheral blood. The CDR3: CASSQVSGRLTGELFF. The DNA reads as follows: TGTGCCAGCAGCCAAGTTAGCGGGAGGTTAACCGGGGAGCTGTTTTTT.